The rows below give T cell receptor beta chains drawn from one sample of a study of neurological immune-mediated disorders. TCRdb re-analysed the 5' RACE reads in MiXCR, keeping a single row per CDR3 protein. The sample lists roughly 100,000 distinct CDR3 sequences, 11% occurring once. Sequences were obtained from PBMCs. Source of these receptors: a female donor with HTLV-1-associated myelopathy (HAM/TSP). Each CDR3 is given without its conserved first and last residue. Where a row states a size, it is once, few, many or the class of an expanded clone; other rows omit it.

j_gene	v_gene	abundance	CDR3aa
TRBJ2-1	TRBV28	many	ASSLDRLHEQF
TRBJ2-3	TRBV5-1	many	ASSLGGTDTQY
TRBJ1-2	TRBV5-1	many	ASSKPDSHYGYT
TRBJ2-3	TRBV6-1	-	ASTAGRNTDTQY
TRBJ1-1	TRBV20-1	few	SARDQVIDRAF
TRBJ2-1	TRBV7-9	many	ASSHIGGLANEQF
TRBJ2-1	TRBV20-1	many	SARRGDNEQF
TRBJ2-1	TRBV2	few	ASSSTTGYNEQF
TRBJ1-1	TRBV27	many	ASSLSSENTEAF
TRBJ2-1	TRBV5-1	few	ASSLLGSHEQF
TRBJ2-1	TRBV5-1	many	ASSKTSGHNEQF
TRBJ2-3	TRBV25-1	few	ASSKGGGLTDTQY
TRBJ2-7	TRBV4-2	many	ASSQEIGTRWGEQY
TRBJ2-7	TRBV6-6	many	ASRYDLDYEQY
TRBJ2-7	TRBV5-1	many	ASSLDGSGGADYEQY
TRBJ2-2	TRBV5-1	many	ASSPEPGANTGELF
TRBJ2-2	TRBV27	many	ASSPTGQVPGELF
TRBJ1-5	TRBV20-1	many	SAIGSFNQPQH
TRBJ2-7	TRBV7-8	many	ASSNPPRTGTYEQY
TRBJ1-4	TRBV20-1	many	SARVFPTGVNEKLF
TRBJ1-5	TRBV6-6	many	ASSDSNQPQH
TRBJ1-6	TRBV5-1	few	ASSLSAGRMGSPLH
TRBJ2-3	TRBV20-1	many	SAKGTSGIDTQY
TRBJ1-2	TRBV9	many	ASSDRGPNYGYT
TRBJ2-3	TRBV29-1	few	SVVVDLRTDTQY
TRBJ2-5	TRBV7-6	many	ASSLPSGTGILETQY
TRBJ1-6	TRBV4-1	many	ASSQGRTNSPLH
TRBJ1-5	TRBV12-3/TRBV12-4	few	ASSLVPDSQH
TRBJ2-5	TRBV5-1	-	ASGGTSGHQETQY
TRBJ2-5	TRBV27	-	ASSLYGLETQY
TRBJ2-7	TRBV20-1	many	SALVAYEQY
TRBJ1-5	TRBV5-1	many	ASSKDSNQPQH
TRBJ1-4	TRBV3-1	few	ASSQVEGKLF
TRBJ2-3	TRBV4-1	many	ASSTEADTQY
TRBJ2-2	TRBV20-1	-	SARDPNRNTGELF
TRBJ1-1	TRBV3-1	many	ASSRETAGLNTEAF
TRBJ1-2	TRBV20-1	many	SAPRLPGGYT
TRBJ2-3	TRBV12-5	many	ASGLETAADTQY
TRBJ2-1	TRBV6-1	many	ASSVRGAGNEQF
TRBJ2-6	TRBV5-1	many	ASSPTRGTSGSGANVLT
TRBJ2-2	TRBV11-2	many	ASSLQGYTGELF
TRBJ2-5	TRBV12-3/TRBV12-4	many	ASSYSGQGNSETQY
TRBJ2-1	TRBV5-1	-	ASSLRSPGSQGGRSEQF
TRBJ2-3	TRBV5-1	many	ASSLPGDTQY
TRBJ2-1	TRBV20-1	many	SAGNNEQF
TRBJ1-3	TRBV18	few	ASSRDSKGAGNTIY
TRBJ1-4	TRBV15	many	ATSRVRGATNEKLF
TRBJ2-1	TRBV5-1	many	ASRTLAHDNEQF
TRBJ2-2	TRBV28	many	ASSSGAETGNTGELF
TRBJ2-7	TRBV7-9	-	ASSYTGPSYEQY
TRBJ2-1	TRBV19	-	ASSPGGGTYNEQF
TRBJ1-1	TRBV5-1	many	ASTISWTGDTEAF
TRBJ2-1	TRBV29-1	many	SVGGTGETYNEQF
TRBJ1-1	TRBV18	few	ASSPTTGPSTEAF
TRBJ2-7	TRBV5-6	-	ASSLAAGMSYEQY
TRBJ2-2	TRBV12-3/TRBV12-4	many	ASTSGGVTGELF
TRBJ2-5	TRBV5-1	many	ASSPGQGLETQY
TRBJ2-3	TRBV4-1	many	ASTPAGTDTQY
TRBJ2-1	TRBV10-3	many	AISGTSGGVNEQF
TRBJ2-7	TRBV15	many	ATSRETGGYEQY